These T cell receptor beta chains were read from a single sample in a study of shared clonotypes between healthy human individuals. Profiling relied on immunoSEQ multiplex PCR, and the TCRdb table lists in-frame clones only, not all of them. The sample shows more than 1 million clones, approximately 80% of them seen only once. Material for sequencing was memory CD4+ T cells from PBMCs. These receptors were collected from a man aged 18 to 35 in good health. Some clones in this sample may be carry-over from other donors' samples. The CDR3 runs from the conserved cysteine through the conserved F or W. Fields, in order: V gene, D gene, clone size, J gene, CDR3 protein, CDR3 DNA. D genes are given only for firm matches. The size entry is marked missing in some rows and otherwise reads once, few, many or a size class.

v_call: TRBV4-1; d_call: NA; clone_size: NA; j_call: TRBJ2-5; cdr3_aa: CASSQPQTDPQETQYF; cdr3_nt: TGCGCCAGCAGCCAGCCTCAGACAGACCCCCAAGAGACCCAGTACTTC
v_call: TRBV2; d_call: NA; clone_size: NA; j_call: TRBJ2-3; cdr3_aa: CASMAGTPRDTQYF; cdr3_nt: TGTGCCAGCATGGCAGGGACCCCCAGAGATACGCAGTATTTT
v_call: TRBV28; d_call: NA; clone_size: few; j_call: TRBJ1-1; cdr3_aa: CASSWAGAEAFF; cdr3_nt: TGTGCCAGCAGTTGGGCAGGGGCCGAAGCTTTCTTT
v_call: TRBV6-5; d_call: NA; clone_size: NA; j_call: TRBJ2-7; cdr3_aa: CASRSGLYYEQYF; cdr3_nt: TGTGCCAGCAGGAGCGGTCTATACTACGAGCAGTACTTC
v_call: TRBV7-6; d_call: NA; clone_size: NA; j_call: TRBJ2-1; cdr3_aa: CASSLLTGSDEQFF; cdr3_nt: TGTGCCAGCAGCTTATTAACAGGGTCGGATGAGCAGTTCTTC
v_call: TRBV7-3; d_call: NA; clone_size: NA; j_call: TRBJ2-3; cdr3_aa: CASSDQMGGTDTQYF; cdr3_nt: TGTGCCAGCAGCGACCAGATGGGGGGCACAGATACGCAGTATTTT
v_call: TRBV9; d_call: TRBD2; clone_size: NA; j_call: TRBJ2-1; cdr3_aa: CASSVEGLAGNEQFF; cdr3_nt: TGTGCCAGCAGCGTAGAGGGACTAGCGGGCAATGAGCAGTTCTTC
v_call: TRBV5-6; d_call: NA; clone_size: NA; j_call: TRBJ2-7; cdr3_aa: CASSSYAGNEQYF; cdr3_nt: TGTGCCAGCAGCTCCTATGCGGGGAACGAGCAGTACTTC
v_call: TRBV9; d_call: NA; clone_size: NA; j_call: TRBJ2-3; cdr3_aa: CASSVGRGRQSDTQYF; cdr3_nt: TGTGCCAGCAGCGTAGGACGAGGGCGGCAGTCGGATACGCAGTATTTT
v_call: TRBV2; d_call: NA; clone_size: few; j_call: TRBJ2-5; cdr3_aa: CASSEVSRWTQYF; cdr3_nt: TGTGCCAGCAGTGAAGTTTCTCGGTGGACCCAGTACTTC
v_call: TRBV27; d_call: NA; clone_size: NA; j_call: TRBJ2-7; cdr3_aa: CASRRGAGSEQYF; cdr3_nt: TGTGCCAGCAGAAGGGGGGCAGGATCCGAGCAGTACTTC
v_call: TRBV10-3; d_call: NA; clone_size: few; j_call: TRBJ2-7; cdr3_aa: CAISESGGPYEQYF; cdr3_nt: TGTGCCATCAGTGAGTCGGGTGGGCCCTACGAGCAGTACTTC
v_call: TRBV28; d_call: NA; clone_size: few; j_call: TRBJ2-7; cdr3_aa: CASGREQYF; cdr3_nt: TGTGCCAGCGGTCGCGAGCAGTACTTC
v_call: TRBV5-6; d_call: NA; clone_size: few; j_call: TRBJ2-1; cdr3_aa: CASSPEGGVSYNEQFF; cdr3_nt: TGTGCCAGCAGCCCCGAGGGGGGGGTCTCCTACAATGAGCAGTTCTTC
v_call: TRBV5-1; d_call: TRBD1; clone_size: NA; j_call: TRBJ2-2; cdr3_aa: CASSREGALGFF; cdr3_nt: TGCGCCAGCAGCCGTGAGGGGGCCCTCGGGTTTTTT
v_call: TRBV9; d_call: TRBD2; clone_size: few; j_call: TRBJ2-7; cdr3_aa: CASSVVASGRAGEQYF; cdr3_nt: TGTGCCAGCAGCGTAGTAGCTAGCGGGAGGGCTGGAGAGCAGTACTTC
v_call: TRBV18; d_call: TRBD1; clone_size: NA; j_call: TRBJ2-1; cdr3_aa: CASSPRDGTGDLFF; cdr3_nt: TGTGCCAGCTCACCACGAGACGGGACAGGGGACCTGTTCTTC
v_call: TRBV5-4; d_call: NA; clone_size: NA; j_call: TRBJ1-4; cdr3_aa: CASSFQGSANEKLFF; cdr3_nt: TGTGCCAGCAGCTTTCAGGGGTCGGCTAATGAAAAACTGTTTTTT
v_call: TRBV2; d_call: NA; clone_size: once; j_call: TRBJ1-1; cdr3_aa: CATEQRAGTEAFF; cdr3_nt: TGTGCCACCGAACAACGGGCGGGCACTGAAGCTTTCTTT
v_call: TRBV11-2; d_call: TRBD1; clone_size: NA; j_call: TRBJ2-2; cdr3_aa: CASSYTNRGGELFF; cdr3_nt: TGTGCCAGCAGTTATACGAACAGGGGCGGGGAGCTGTTTTTT
v_call: TRBV9; d_call: TRBD1; clone_size: NA; j_call: TRBJ1-2; cdr3_aa: CASSVSTGGYGYTF; cdr3_nt: TGTGCCAGCAGCGTCTCGACAGGGGGCTATGGCTACACCTTC
v_call: TRBV11-3; d_call: TRBD2; clone_size: NA; j_call: TRBJ2-1; cdr3_aa: CASSLGTSGRPYNEQFF; cdr3_nt: TGTGCCAGCAGCTTAGGGACTAGCGGGAGGCCTTACAATGAGCAGTTCTTC
v_call: TRBV6-6; d_call: TRBD1; clone_size: NA; j_call: TRBJ2-2; cdr3_aa: CASIEQGATGELFF; cdr3_nt: TGTGCCAGCATCGAACAGGGGGCCACCGGGGAGCTGTTTTTT
v_call: TRBV5-1; d_call: NA; clone_size: NA; j_call: TRBJ1-1; cdr3_aa: CASSSTGADTEAFF; cdr3_nt: TGCGCCAGCAGCTCGACAGGTGCGGACACTGAAGCTTTCTTT
v_call: TRBV2; d_call: NA; clone_size: once; j_call: TRBJ2-5; cdr3_aa: CAGGAGAETQYF; cdr3_nt: TGTGCCGGGGGGGCAGGGGCGGAGACCCAGTACTTC
v_call: TRBV25-1; d_call: TRBD1; clone_size: NA; j_call: TRBJ2-7; cdr3_aa: CASSGRGQGIWDEQYF; cdr3_nt: TGTGCCAGCAGTGGTAGGGGACAGGGGATCTGGGACGAGCAGTACTTC
v_call: TRBV18; d_call: NA; clone_size: once; j_call: TRBJ2-2; cdr3_aa: CASSPWDRTWELFF; cdr3_nt: TGTGCCAGCTCACCTTGGGACCGCACCTGGGAGCTGTTTTTT
v_call: TRBV21-1; d_call: NA; clone_size: NA; j_call: TRBJ2-7; cdr3_aa: CATTGQGGTEQYF; cdr3_nt: TGTGCCACCACCGGGCAGGGGGGGACCGAGCAGTACTTC
v_call: TRBV7-2; d_call: NA; clone_size: NA; j_call: TRBJ2-7; cdr3_aa: CASGRAAYEQYF; cdr3_nt: TGTGCCAGCGGGCGGGCGGCCTACGAGCAGTACTTC
v_call: TRBV6-1; d_call: NA; clone_size: many; j_call: TRBJ2-3; cdr3_aa: CASSEPGDGTDTQYF; cdr3_nt: TGTGCCAGCAGTGAACCGGGTGATGGGACAGATACGCAGTATTTT
v_call: TRBV5-6; d_call: NA; clone_size: NA; j_call: TRBJ2-4; cdr3_aa: CASSLGPLEDIQYF; cdr3_nt: TGTGCCAGCAGCCTCGGCCCCCTTGAGGACATTCAGTACTTC
v_call: TRBV4-3; d_call: NA; clone_size: NA; j_call: TRBJ2-7; cdr3_aa: CASSQVPNFYEQYF; cdr3_nt: TGCGCCAGCAGCCAAGTACCTAACTTCTACGAGCAGTACTTC
v_call: TRBV5-1; d_call: NA; clone_size: few; j_call: TRBJ2-5; cdr3_aa: CASSTNTETQYF; cdr3_nt: TGCGCCAGCAGCACGAACACGGAGACCCAGTACTTC
v_call: TRBV7-9; d_call: TRBD1; clone_size: many; j_call: TRBJ1-1; cdr3_aa: CASSSLTRQGKRNTEAFF; cdr3_nt: TGTGCCAGCAGCTCCCTTACTAGACAGGGTAAGAGGAACACTGAAGCTTTCTTT
v_call: TRBV5-6; d_call: NA; clone_size: NA; j_call: TRBJ1-2; cdr3_aa: CASSLDLAGNLGYTF; cdr3_nt: TGTGCCAGCAGCTTGGATCTGGCGGGGAACCTTGGCTACACCTTC
v_call: TRBV28; d_call: NA; clone_size: NA; j_call: TRBJ1-1; cdr3_aa: CASRRGENTEAFF; cdr3_nt: TGTGCCAGCCGAAGGGGGGAGAACACTGAAGCTTTCTTT
v_call: TRBV29-1; d_call: TRBD2; clone_size: NA; j_call: TRBJ2-3; cdr3_aa: CSAGTSGNTQYF; cdr3_nt: TGCAGCGCCGGGACTAGCGGGAATACGCAGTATTTT